This T cell receptor beta chain was sequenced during a study of T-cell memory formation after mild COVID-19. Study-level findings and limits: Shrinking CD4+ clones resided mostly in CM and EM, and CD8+ ones in EMRA.

Points on this clonotype: Its antigen is unidentified.

TCRdb independently ran MiXCR on the 5' RACE reads; one entry per CDR3 protein. The sample includes under 550,000 distinct CDR3 sequences, 18% of them seen just once. Germline CDR1 is KGHDR and CDR2 is SFDVKD. Trimming stripped 10 bases from V and 7 bases from J, with 9 bases between. The CDR3 runs to 11 residues. The origin of this receptor is an adult woman who had mild COVID-19 (a few samples of this study predate the infection). Cell type and time point are not known. V and J are TRBV24-1 and TRBJ2-2; a weak D match, TRBD1 (5 bases). The sequenced sample consisted of PBMCs or a T cell subset sorted from them (not recorded which). CDR3 residues: CATTQGGELFF. CDR3 nucleotide sequence: TGTGCCACAACCCAGGGCGGGGAGCTGTTTTTT.